The rows below give T cell receptor beta chains drawn from one sample of a study of blood T cell repertoires in COVID-19. The method was immunoSEQ multiplex PCR; TCRdb's version includes in-frame clones alone and lacks a portion of them. The profile shows about 64,000 clones, 70% to 90% of them singletons. The specimen was peripheral blood. Receptor source: a man in his 70s with acute or convalescent COVID-19. Each CDR3 is given with its conserved first and last residue. A D gene is named only where the DNA matches it firmly. Part of the rows lack a size; the others show once, few, many or a class for expanded clones.

j_call: TRBJ2-1
clone_size: NA
v_call: TRBV18
d_call: NA
cdr3_nt: TGTGCCAGCTCACCACCCGGTCGAAATGAGCAGTTCTTC
cdr3_aa: CASSPPGRNEQFF

j_call: TRBJ1-2
clone_size: NA
v_call: TRBV19
d_call: TRBD1
cdr3_nt: TGTGCCAGTAGTATTGGGACAGGGGCTAACTATGGCTACACCTTC
cdr3_aa: CASSIGTGANYGYTF

j_call: TRBJ2-1
clone_size: NA
v_call: TRBV24-1
d_call: NA
cdr3_nt: TGTGCCACCCGAGCGGGCCGTCACTCGGGGGAGGAGCAGTTCTTC
cdr3_aa: CATRAGRHSGEEQFF

j_call: TRBJ1-6
clone_size: NA
v_call: TRBV10-3
d_call: NA
cdr3_nt: TGTGCCATCAGTGTATCCGACAGCTATTCACCCCTCCACTTT
cdr3_aa: CAISVSDSYSPLHF

j_call: TRBJ2-2
clone_size: NA
v_call: TRBV4-3
d_call: TRBD2
cdr3_nt: TGCGCCAGCAGCCGCCTGGGACTAGCGGGGGAGAACACCGGGGAGCTGTTTTTT
cdr3_aa: CASSRLGLAGENTGELFF

j_call: TRBJ2-2
clone_size: NA
v_call: TRBV11-2
d_call: NA
cdr3_nt: TGTGCCAGCAGCTCCATCAAGGGGTCGACCGGGGAGCTGTTTTTT
cdr3_aa: CASSSIKGSTGELFF

j_call: TRBJ2-5
clone_size: NA
v_call: TRBV3-1/TRBV3-2
d_call: TRBD2
cdr3_nt: TGTGCCAGCAGCCAAGTCCTAGCGGGTGGCGGGACCCAGTACTTC
cdr3_aa: CASSQVLAGGGTQYF

j_call: TRBJ2-3
clone_size: once
v_call: TRBV7-2
d_call: NA
cdr3_nt: TGTGCCAGCAGCCAGGACCGGGACATAAAAACAGATACGCAGTATTTT
cdr3_aa: CASSQDRDIKTDTQYF

j_call: TRBJ2-3
clone_size: NA
v_call: TRBV5-4
d_call: TRBD2
cdr3_nt: TGTGCCAGCAGCTTGGGGATAGCGGGGGCCTCTAGCACAGATACGCAGTATTTT
cdr3_aa: CASSLGIAGASSTDTQYF

j_call: TRBJ1-2
clone_size: NA
v_call: TRBV29-1
d_call: NA
cdr3_nt: TGCAGCGTTGAAGGAGGACTGATCTATGGCTACACCTTC
cdr3_aa: CSVEGGLIYGYTF

j_call: TRBJ2-1
clone_size: once
v_call: TRBV28
d_call: TRBD2
cdr3_nt: TGTGCCAGCAGTGGGGCGAGCGGGGGGGCGTACAATGAGCAGTTCTTC
cdr3_aa: CASSGASGGAYNEQFF

j_call: TRBJ1-6
clone_size: NA
v_call: TRBV28
d_call: NA
cdr3_nt: TGTGCCAGCTCTAGGGGCTGGGCTAATTCACCCCTCCACTTT
cdr3_aa: CASSRGWANSPLHF

j_call: TRBJ1-1
clone_size: few
v_call: TRBV5-1
d_call: TRBD1
cdr3_nt: TGCGCCAGCAGCTCTGAGACAGGGGGCAACACTGAAGCTTTCTTT
cdr3_aa: CASSSETGGNTEAFF

j_call: TRBJ2-7
clone_size: NA
v_call: TRBV14
d_call: NA
cdr3_nt: TGTGCCAGCAGCCCAGGTTCCCCCTCCTACGAGCAGTACTTC
cdr3_aa: CASSPGSPSYEQYF

j_call: TRBJ2-7
clone_size: NA
v_call: TRBV4-1
d_call: TRBD1
cdr3_nt: TGCGCCAGCAGCAGGGACAGGGCGTCCTACGAGCAGTACTTC
cdr3_aa: CASSRDRASYEQYF

j_call: TRBJ2-7
clone_size: NA
v_call: TRBV27
d_call: TRBD2
cdr3_nt: TGTGCCAGCAGTCCAAAGCCCCCGGGACTAGCGGGGGGGAGCTACGAGCAGTACTTC
cdr3_aa: CASSPKPPGLAGGSYEQYF

j_call: TRBJ1-6
clone_size: NA
v_call: TRBV27
d_call: NA
cdr3_nt: TGTGCCAGCAGTTTAGGTCCTCGAGGCTCCCTTAATTCACCCCTCCACTTT
cdr3_aa: CASSLGPRGSLNSPLHF

j_call: TRBJ2-5
clone_size: once
v_call: TRBV5-1
d_call: TRBD2
cdr3_nt: TGCGCCAGCAGCGGAGGGACTAGCGGGGGGGCCGGGAAGACCCAGTACTTC
cdr3_aa: CASSGGTSGGAGKTQYF

j_call: TRBJ1-1
clone_size: NA
v_call: TRBV12-3/TRBV12-4
d_call: TRBD1
cdr3_nt: TGTGCCAGCCCGGGACAGGGAGGTACTGAAGCTTTCTTT
cdr3_aa: CASPGQGGTEAFF

j_call: TRBJ2-3
clone_size: NA
v_call: TRBV18
d_call: NA
cdr3_nt: TGTGCCAGCTCACCAAACAGGGCAGATACGCAGTATTTT
cdr3_aa: CASSPNRADTQYF

j_call: TRBJ1-1
clone_size: NA
v_call: TRBV12-5
d_call: NA
cdr3_nt: TGTGCTAGCTTTGCCGGGGGGGGCGGAAGGAACACTGAAGCTTTCTTT
cdr3_aa: CASFAGGGGRNTEAFF

j_call: TRBJ2-7
clone_size: NA
v_call: TRBV6-5
d_call: TRBD1
cdr3_nt: TGTGCCACCACGGGACAGGCTAACGAGCAGTACTTC
cdr3_aa: CATTGQANEQYF

j_call: TRBJ1-2
clone_size: once
v_call: TRBV27
d_call: NA
cdr3_nt: TGTGCCAGCAGTTTTCGGGGGGCTGGCAACTATGGCTACACCTTC
cdr3_aa: CASSFRGAGNYGYTF

j_call: TRBJ2-5
clone_size: NA
v_call: TRBV4-1
d_call: TRBD2
cdr3_nt: TGCGCCAGCAGCCAAGGGCCGGGACTAGAGAAGACCCAGTACTTC
cdr3_aa: CASSQGPGLEKTQYF

j_call: TRBJ1-1
clone_size: NA
v_call: TRBV5-4
d_call: NA
cdr3_nt: TGTGCCAGCAACCTACAGGGCCTGGGGAACACTGAAGCTTTCTTT
cdr3_aa: CASNLQGLGNTEAFF

j_call: TRBJ1-2
clone_size: NA
v_call: TRBV7-2
d_call: TRBD1
cdr3_nt: TGTGCCAGCAGCTTTGGACAGGGAAACTATGGCTACACCTTC
cdr3_aa: CASSFGQGNYGYTF

j_call: TRBJ1-5
clone_size: once
v_call: TRBV18
d_call: TRBD1
cdr3_nt: TGTGCCAGCTCACAGACAGGGAACAATCAGCCCCAGCATTTT
cdr3_aa: CASSQTGNNQPQHF

j_call: TRBJ2-3
clone_size: NA
v_call: TRBV18
d_call: NA
cdr3_nt: TGTGCCAGCTCACCAAGGAGGGGAGAATACACAGATACGCAGTATTTT
cdr3_aa: CASSPRRGEYTDTQYF

j_call: TRBJ2-7
clone_size: NA
v_call: TRBV7-9
d_call: NA
cdr3_nt: TGTGCCAGCAGCCCAAAGCTCCGACTGGCAAGTCCCTCCTACGAGCAGTACTTC
cdr3_aa: CASSPKLRLASPSYEQYF

j_call: TRBJ1-2
clone_size: NA
v_call: TRBV9
d_call: NA
cdr3_nt: TGTGCCAGCAGCCCTCCCCAGGGTCCGTTAGTAGGCTACACCTTC
cdr3_aa: CASSPPQGPLVGYTF

j_call: TRBJ1-1
clone_size: NA
v_call: TRBV29-1
d_call: NA
cdr3_nt: TGCAGCGTCCCGGGACATCCCAAAGCTTTCTTT
cdr3_aa: CSVPGHPKAFF

j_call: TRBJ1-3
clone_size: NA
v_call: TRBV12-5
d_call: NA
cdr3_nt: TGTGCTAGTGGTTTGCATAGGGGTGGTGGAAACACCATATATTTT
cdr3_aa: CASGLHRGGGNTIYF

j_call: TRBJ1-2
clone_size: NA
v_call: TRBV7-2
d_call: NA
cdr3_nt: TGTGCCAGCAGCGCACAGGGTCCTTTGGGAGGCTACACCTTC
cdr3_aa: CASSAQGPLGGYTF

j_call: TRBJ1-4
clone_size: once
v_call: TRBV6-6
d_call: NA
cdr3_nt: TGTGCCAGCAGTCGGGGGCGTCTAATGGAAAAACTGTTTTTT
cdr3_aa: CASSRGRLMEKLFF

j_call: TRBJ2-3
clone_size: once
v_call: TRBV19
d_call: NA
cdr3_nt: TGTGCCAGTATCGACAGATCTGGGACAGATACGCAGTATTTT
cdr3_aa: CASIDRSGTDTQYF

j_call: TRBJ2-1
clone_size: NA
v_call: TRBV9
d_call: TRBD1
cdr3_nt: TGTGCCAGCAGCGGTCCCGGGACAGGTGTTCATAATGAGCAGTTCTTC
cdr3_aa: CASSGPGTGVHNEQFF

j_call: TRBJ1-1
clone_size: NA
v_call: TRBV4-2
d_call: TRBD1
cdr3_nt: TGTGCCAGCAGCCAAAACAGGGGAAACACTGAAGCTTTCTTT
cdr3_aa: CASSQNRGNTEAFF

j_call: TRBJ2-3
clone_size: once
v_call: TRBV2
d_call: TRBD2
cdr3_nt: TGTGCCAGCGGTGGGCTAGCGGGCACAGATACGCAGTATTTT
cdr3_aa: CASGGLAGTDTQYF

j_call: TRBJ2-3
clone_size: NA
v_call: TRBV5-6
d_call: TRBD1
cdr3_nt: TGTGCCAGCAGCTTGCCGGGACAGGGCACAGATACGCAGTATTTT
cdr3_aa: CASSLPGQGTDTQYF

j_call: TRBJ1-5
clone_size: NA
v_call: TRBV5-1
d_call: NA
cdr3_nt: TGCGCCAGCAGCCCGAGTAGCAATCAGCCCCAGCATTTT
cdr3_aa: CASSPSSNQPQHF

j_call: TRBJ2-7
clone_size: NA
v_call: TRBV27
d_call: TRBD1
cdr3_nt: TGTGCCAGCAGAGGGACAGGAAGGGTCTACGAGCAGTACTTC
cdr3_aa: CASRGTGRVYEQYF

j_call: TRBJ1-2
clone_size: NA
v_call: TRBV27
d_call: TRBD1
cdr3_nt: TGTGCCAGCAGTACGCACGGACAGGTCTATGGCTACACCTTC
cdr3_aa: CASSTHGQVYGYTF

j_call: TRBJ1-5
clone_size: once
v_call: TRBV27
d_call: TRBD1
cdr3_nt: TGTGCCAGCAGATCTTGGACAGGGGGGAACCAGCCCCAGCATTTT
cdr3_aa: CASRSWTGGNQPQHF

j_call: TRBJ1-2
clone_size: NA
v_call: TRBV5-1
d_call: TRBD1
cdr3_nt: TGCGCCAGCAGCTTGGGGACAGGGGACTTCTATGGCTACACCTTC
cdr3_aa: CASSLGTGDFYGYTF

j_call: TRBJ1-1
clone_size: NA
v_call: TRBV6-2/TRBV6-3
d_call: TRBD1
cdr3_nt: TGTGCCAGCAGTTCCTGGGACAGGGGATATGAGAACACTGAAGCTTTCTTT
cdr3_aa: CASSSWDRGYENTEAFF